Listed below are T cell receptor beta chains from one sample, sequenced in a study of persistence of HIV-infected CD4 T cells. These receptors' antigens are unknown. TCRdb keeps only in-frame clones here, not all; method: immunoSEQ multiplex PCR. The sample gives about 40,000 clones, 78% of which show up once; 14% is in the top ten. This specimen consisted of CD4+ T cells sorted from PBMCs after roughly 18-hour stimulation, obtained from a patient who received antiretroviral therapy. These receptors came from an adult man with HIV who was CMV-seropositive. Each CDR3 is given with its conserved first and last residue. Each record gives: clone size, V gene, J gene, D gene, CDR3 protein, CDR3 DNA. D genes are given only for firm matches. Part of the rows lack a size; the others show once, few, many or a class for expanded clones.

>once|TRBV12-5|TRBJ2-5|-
CASGLGQGETQYF
TGTGCTAGTGGTTTGGGCCAGGGGGAGACCCAGTACTTC
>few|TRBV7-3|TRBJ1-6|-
CASSRTSGGNSPLHF
TGTGCCAGCAGCCGGACTTCCGGGGGGAATTCACCCCTCCACTTT
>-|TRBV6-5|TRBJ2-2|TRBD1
CASRPGTGRTGELFF
TGTGCCAGCAGGCCCGGGACAGGACGCACCGGGGAGCTGTTTTTT
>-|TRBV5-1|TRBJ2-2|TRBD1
CASSFGRDRGLTGELFF
TGCGCCAGCAGCTTCGGACGGGACAGGGGACTCACCGGGGAGCTGTTTTTT
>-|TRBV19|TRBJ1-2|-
CASTLAGPGANYGYTF
TGTGCCAGTACTCTCGCCGGGCCTGGAGCTAACTATGGCTACACCTTC
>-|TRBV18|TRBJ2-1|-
CASSPGRYNEQFF
TGTGCCAGCTCCCCCGGGAGATACAATGAGCAGTTCTTC
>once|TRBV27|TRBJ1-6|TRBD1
CASSLRQGLDSPLHF
TGTGCCAGCAGTCTACGACAGGGTCTTGATTCACCCCTCCACTTT
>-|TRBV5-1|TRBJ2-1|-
CASRASRGDANEQFF
TGCGCCAGCAGGGCCTCAAGGGGGGACGCCAATGAGCAGTTCTTC
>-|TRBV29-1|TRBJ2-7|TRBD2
CSAMTSGRGDEQYF
TGCAGCGCCATGACTAGCGGGAGAGGGGACGAGCAGTACTTC
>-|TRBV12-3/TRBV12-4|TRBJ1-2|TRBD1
CASSLQGGYGYTF
TGTGCCAGCAGCCTACAGGGGGGATATGGCTACACCTTC
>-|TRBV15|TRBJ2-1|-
CATSREGRNTDEQFF
TGTGCCACCAGCAGAGAAGGTAGGAATACGGATGAGCAGTTCTTC
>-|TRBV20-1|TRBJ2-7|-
CSAPKEYEQYF
TGCAGTGCCCCGAAGGAGTACGAGCAGTACTTC
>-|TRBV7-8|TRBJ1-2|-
CASSLTNYGYTF
TGTGCCAGCAGCTTAACCAACTATGGCTACACCTTC
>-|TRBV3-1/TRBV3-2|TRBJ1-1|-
CASSQGASTEAFF
TGTGCCAGCAGCCAGGGGGCTTCCACTGAAGCTTTCTTT
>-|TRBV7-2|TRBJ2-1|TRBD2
CASSLAGLVDNEQFF
TGTGCCAGCAGCTTAGCGGGACTAGTTGACAATGAGCAGTTCTTC
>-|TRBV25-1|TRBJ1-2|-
CASSARQALDYGYTF
TGTGCCAGCAGTGCTCGACAGGCCCTAGACTATGGCTACACCTTC
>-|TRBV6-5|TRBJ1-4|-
CASSRITARNEKLFF
TGTGCCAGCAGTCGGATAACAGCCAGGAATGAAAAACTGTTTTTT
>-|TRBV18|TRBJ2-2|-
CASSPRLGQEGTGELFF
TGTGCCAGCTCCCCGCGCCTCGGGCAAGAGGGCACCGGGGAGCTGTTTTTT
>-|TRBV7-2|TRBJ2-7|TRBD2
CASSLGSGTSGTYEQYF
TGTGCCAGCAGCTTAGGATCGGGGACTAGCGGCACCTACGAGCAGTACTTC
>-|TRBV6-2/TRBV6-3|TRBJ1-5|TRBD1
CASSYLYWTGGILSNQPQHF
TGTGCCAGCAGTTACCTATACTGGACAGGGGGCATACTCAGCAATCAGCCCCAGCATTTT
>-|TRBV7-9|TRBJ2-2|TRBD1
CASSPGTGDTGELFF
TGTGCCAGCAGCCCCGGGACAGGGGACACCGGGGAGCTGTTTTTT
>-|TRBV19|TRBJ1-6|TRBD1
CASRFRGESPLHF
TGTGCCAGTAGGTTCAGGGGGGAATCACCCCTCCACTTT
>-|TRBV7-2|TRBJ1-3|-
CASSFDGTSGNTIYF
TGTGCCAGCAGCTTTGACGGGACCTCTGGAAACACCATATATTTT
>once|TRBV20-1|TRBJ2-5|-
CSASSGRETQYF
TGCAGTGCTAGTTCGGGTCGGGAGACCCAGTACTTC
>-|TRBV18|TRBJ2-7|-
CASSRDLYEQYF
TGTGCCAGCTCACGGGACTTATACGAGCAGTACTTC
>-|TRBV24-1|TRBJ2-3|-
CATSDFRTDTQYF
TGTGCCACCAGTGATTTCAGGACAGATACGCAGTATTTT
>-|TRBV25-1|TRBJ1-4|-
CASSESRGREKLFF
TGTGCCAGCAGTGAATCCCGGGGTCGAGAAAAACTGTTTTTT
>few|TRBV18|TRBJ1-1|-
CASSPLPGAPEAFF
TGTGCCAGCTCACCACTGCCTGGAGCCCCTGAAGCTTTCTTT
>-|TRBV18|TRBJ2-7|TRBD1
CASSPRQGATSYEQYF
TGTGCCAGCTCACCTCGACAGGGGGCGACGTCCTACGAGCAGTACTTC
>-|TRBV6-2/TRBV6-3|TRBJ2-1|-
CASSSGTLYNEQFF
TGTGCCAGCAGTTCCGGGACGTTATACAATGAGCAGTTCTTC
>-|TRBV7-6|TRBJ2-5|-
CASSLQKTEGTQYF
TGTGCCAGCAGCTTACAGAAAACTGAGGGGACCCAGTACTTC
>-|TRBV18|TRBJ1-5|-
CASSAGWGNQPQHF
TGTGCCAGCTCGGCAGGGTGGGGCAATCAGCCCCAGCATTTT
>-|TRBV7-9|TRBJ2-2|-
CASSLAVGTGELFF
TGTGCCAGCAGCTTGGCGGTGGGCACCGGGGAGCTGTTTTTT
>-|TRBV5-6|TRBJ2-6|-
CASSLLRWGSGANVLTF
TGTGCCAGCAGCTTGCTGAGGTGGGGCTCTGGGGCCAACGTCCTGACTTTC
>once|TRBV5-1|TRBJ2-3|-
CASSSGPGTDTQYF
TGCGCCAGCAGCTCAGGGCCTGGCACAGATACGCAGTATTTT
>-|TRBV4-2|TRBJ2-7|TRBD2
CASSQESSGRSNYEQYF
TGTGCCAGCAGCCAAGAATCTAGCGGGAGGTCGAATTACGAGCAGTACTTC
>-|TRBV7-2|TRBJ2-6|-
CASSPQRFSGANVLTF
TGTGCCAGCAGCCCCCAACGATTCTCTGGGGCCAACGTCCTGACTTTC
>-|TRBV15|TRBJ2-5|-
CATTISGYLGETQYF
TGTGCCACCACCATCTCCGGATACTTGGGGGAGACCCAGTACTTC
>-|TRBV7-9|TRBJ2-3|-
CASSSRKSRTDTQYF
TGTGCCAGCAGCTCGCGGAAAAGTAGGACAGATACGCAGTATTTT